This T cell receptor beta chain stems from a study of blood T cell repertoires in COVID-19. About the study: There were acute and convalescent COVID-19 samples, and they came from the United States, Italy and Spain.

Germline V lookup: CDR1 WNHNN, CDR2 SYGVQD (reference sequence). CDR3 size: 15 residues. With 2 bases clipped from V and 4 bases from J, the junction kept 4 bases outside the gene matches. Methods used by the authors: Amplifying reference gene primers gave estimates of nucleated cell counts. The table came from immunoSEQ multiplex PCR; TCRdb's copy has only in-frame clones and leaves some out. The V and J calls and clone size were taken over from that table, and D and trimming were inferred from the DNA. Seen here are tens of thousands of clones, around 83% observed once, and the top ten hold roughly 6.9%.

The source of this sequence is a man in his fifties with active COVID-19. The J gene is TRBJ2-3, the V gene TRBV10-1; TRBD2 aligns across 9 bases. The sequenced sample was peripheral blood. For the CDR3, the DNA is TGCGCCAGCAGTGAGGGCGGGGGGGCCGCAGATACGCAGTATTTT. Amino acids: CASSEGGGAADTQYF.